One sample yielded the 18 T cell receptor beta chains listed below, sequenced in a study of cytomegalovirus exposure and HLA in healthy donors. PCR was performed using 60 Vbeta and 13 Jbeta primers. Using immunoSEQ multiplex PCR, the repertoire was profiled, and TCRdb retains in-frame clones only, with some absent. Of more than 45,000 clones listed, roughly four fifths are singletons. Sequencing was performed on PBMCs. Every receptor here comes from a man aged 25-45 years in good health and CMV-seronegative.

This clone has a handful of counts. The chain is built from TRBV4-3 and TRBJ2-7; possible D gene TRBD1, 6 bases. V lost 1 base, J lost 3 bases, and 10 bases lay in between. The CDR3 is made up of 14 amino acids. Germline V CDR1 and CDR2: LGHNA, YSLEER. CDR3 in DNA: TGCGCCAGCAGCCAAGGCTGGGGGCGCTACGAGCAGTACTTC. Its translation is CASSQGWGRYEQYF.

The chain carries TRBV4-1 and TRBJ1-1; 8 bases line up with TRBD1. Germline CDR1 reads MGHRA; CDR2 reads YSYEKL. V gave up 3 bases and J gave up 1 base; unmatched junction bases: 4. The CDR3 is 15 amino acids. The CDR3 DNA is TGCGCCAGCAGCCAGACAGGGGTTAGGAACACTGAAGCTTTCTTT. Protein sequence: CASSQTGVRNTEAFF.

The rearrangement joins TRBV5-6 to TRBJ2-7, with 8 bases fitting TRBD1. V lost 2 bases and J lost 1; bases outside the gene matches: 5. Germline V gives CDR1 SGHDT, CDR2 YYEEEE. The CDR3 has 15 amino acids. The CDR3 nucleotides read TGTGCCAGCAGCTTATCAGGGGGCTTATCCTACGAGCAGTACTTC. It codes for CASSLSGGLSYEQYF.

This clone was counted between two and nine times. The J gene is TRBJ2-7, the V gene TRBV30; 11 bases line up with TRBD1. This CDR3 spans 13 amino acids. CDR1 is GTSNPN, CDR2 SVGIG, per germline (reference sequence). The junction had 1 base not matched to a gene; V was cut back by 0 bases and J by 6 bases. The CDR3 here is CAWSVGTGGEQYF. The CDR3 nucleotides read TGTGCCTGGAGTGTTGGGACAGGGGGCGAGCAGTACTTC.

The chain recombines TRBV5-1 with TRBJ1-1, with a tentative D call TRBD1 (6 bases). V lost 4 bases and J lost 2, with 18 bases in between. The length of the CDR3 is 16 residues. Germline V gene lookup returns CDR1 SGHRS and CDR2 YFSETQ. The CDR3 region has the DNA TGCGCCAGCAGCCTGACAGGCTTTTCAGGAAACACTGAAGCTTTCTTT. Its translation is CASSLTGFSGNTEAFF.

The chain carries TRBV9 and TRBJ2-5, with 7 nucleotides matching TRBD1. The CDR3 has 15 amino acids. The trim removed 0 bases at V and 3 bases at J, leaving 5 bases unmatched. CDR1 is SGDLS, CDR2 YYNGEE, per germline. The CDR3 reads CASSVDPQGKETQYF. In nucleotides, the CDR3 is TGTGCCAGCAGCGTAGACCCACAGGGGAAAGAGACCCAGTACTTC.

J is TRBJ1-2 and V is TRBV29-1; D not certain. The germline CDR1 and CDR2 sequences are SQVTM and ANQGSEA. This CDR3 has 12 amino acids. Trimming took 5 bases from V and 3 from J, leaving 10 bases between them. CDR3 loop: CSVLRQDYGYTF. CDR3 DNA: TGCAGCGTTCTGCGTCAGGACTATGGCTACACCTTC. Looking up the rest from reference TRBV29-1 and TRBJ1-2 gives the full variable domain: SAVISQKPSRDICQRGTSLTIQCQVDSQVTMMFWYRQQPGQSLTLIATANQGSEATYESGFVIDKFPISRPNLTFSTLTVSNMSPEDSSIYLCSVLRQDYGYTFGSGTRLTVV.

The V gene is TRBV5-1, the J gene TRBJ1-1; D uncertain. With 3 bases removed from V and 5 bases from J, the gap between germline ends came to 11 bases. The CDR3 has 13 amino acids. Germline loops: CDR1 SGHRS, CDR2 YFSETQ. As DNA, the CDR3 is TGCGCCAGCAGCTCCTACAGTAGAACTGAAGCTTTCTTT. It encodes CASSSYSRTEAFF.

The chain uses TRBV9 and TRBJ1-1, with a weak D call TRBD1 (5 bases). With 0 bases removed from V and 2 bases from J, the gap between germline ends came to 11 bases. The CDR3 has 15 residues. CDR1 is SGDLS, CDR2 YYNGEE, per germline. CDR3 nucleotides: TGTGCCAGCAGCGTAGATGGGCAGGGAAACACTGAAGCTTTCTTT. It encodes CASSVDGQGNTEAFF.

The chain uses TRBV7-8 and TRBJ2-7, with D maybe TRBD1 (6 bases). CDR1 is SGHVS and CDR2 is FQNEAQ in the germline V gene. This CDR3 region has 12 residues. V was trimmed by 4 bases and J by 4 bases, leaving 8 bases between them. CDR3 coding DNA: TGTGCCAGCAGCTACAGGGTTTACGAGCAGTACTTC. As protein: CASSYRVYEQYF.

The chain couples TRBV6-5 to TRBJ1-3; D is uncertain. This CDR3 spans 15 amino acids. Germline V gene lookup returns CDR1 MNHEY and CDR2 SVGAGI. The V end was cut by 2 bases, the J end by 0 bases, with 8 bases between. CDR3: CASSYNSASGNTIYF. As DNA, the CDR3 is TGTGCCAGCAGTTACAACAGTGCCTCTGGAAACACCATATATTTT.

The chain has TRBV18 and TRBJ1-2; D not resolved. V shed 3 bases and J shed 0 bases, with 14 bases lying between them. There are 16 residues in the CDR3. Germline V CDR1 and CDR2: KGHSH, LQKENI. The CDR3 DNA reads TGTGCCAGCTCACCCCGGAGGGAAGCCACTAACTATGGCTACACCTTC. This gives the protein CASSPRREATNYGYTF.

This clone was counted once. The chain couples TRBV21-1 to TRBJ1-4; the table's D gene call, TRBD1, was not cross checked with the DNA. TRBV21-1 represents a pseudogene. This CDR3 has 14 amino acids. CDR3 nucleotide sequence: TGTGCCAGCAGCTCAGACAGGGGAAAGAAAAAACTGTTTTTT. It yields the protein CASSSDRGKKKLFF.

The chain recombines TRBV7-2 with TRBJ2-1; possible D gene TRBD2, 5 bases. Per the germline V gene, CDR1 is SGHTA and CDR2 is FQGNSA. V was trimmed by 3 bases and J by 3 bases, leaving 15 bases between them. The CDR3 consists of 16 residues. CDR3 DNA: TGTGCCAGCAGCTTGGTAGGGCACGGACTCTACAATGAGCAGTTCTTC. It translates to CASSLVGHGLYNEQFF.

Remarks on this clone: This sample also contains other DNA sequences that code for the same CDR3. The chain carries TRBV6-4 and TRBJ2-3; 9 nucleotides align to TRBD2. From germline, CDR1 is MRHNA and CDR2 SNTAGT. The ends lost 4 bases at V and 1 base at J; junction bases unmatched: 0. The CDR3 consists of 14 residues. Here the CDR3 reads CASSVAGGTDTQYF. CDR3 DNA: TGTGCCAGCAGTGTAGCGGGGGGCACAGATACGCAGTATTTT.

V and J are TRBV18 and TRBJ2-2; D not certain. The CDR3 runs to 14 residues. Germline V CDR1 and CDR2: KGHSH, LQKENI. V lost 3 bases to trimming and J lost 3 bases, with 8 bases between them. CDR3 loop: CASSPVQYTGELFF. In DNA form, the CDR3 reads TGTGCCAGCTCACCTGTGCAGTACACCGGGGAGCTGTTTTTT.

The CDR3 loop is CASSSIRGQGAREQYF. The CDR3 DNA sequence: TGTGCCAGCAGCTCAATCCGTGGACAGGGGGCGAGGGAGCAGTACTTC. The J gene is TRBJ2-7, the V gene TRBV5-4; the match to TRBD1 covers 11 bases. From germline, CDR1 is SGHNT and CDR2 YYREEE (reference sequence). The J segment lost 7 bases and the V segment lost 3 bases, leaving 12 bases of the junction unmatched. The CDR3 is 16 amino acids.

J is TRBJ2-3 and V is TRBV7-9; 16 bases agree with TRBD2. The length of the CDR3 is 16 residues. With 5 bases clipped from V and 4 bases from J, the junction kept 3 bases outside the gene matches. Looked up from germline, CDR1 is SEHNR and CDR2 is FQNEAQ (reference sequence). The CDR3 here is CASSPGLAGGPDTQYF. Written as DNA, the CDR3 is TGTGCCAGCAGCCCGGGACTAGCGGGAGGGCCAGATACGCAGTATTTT.